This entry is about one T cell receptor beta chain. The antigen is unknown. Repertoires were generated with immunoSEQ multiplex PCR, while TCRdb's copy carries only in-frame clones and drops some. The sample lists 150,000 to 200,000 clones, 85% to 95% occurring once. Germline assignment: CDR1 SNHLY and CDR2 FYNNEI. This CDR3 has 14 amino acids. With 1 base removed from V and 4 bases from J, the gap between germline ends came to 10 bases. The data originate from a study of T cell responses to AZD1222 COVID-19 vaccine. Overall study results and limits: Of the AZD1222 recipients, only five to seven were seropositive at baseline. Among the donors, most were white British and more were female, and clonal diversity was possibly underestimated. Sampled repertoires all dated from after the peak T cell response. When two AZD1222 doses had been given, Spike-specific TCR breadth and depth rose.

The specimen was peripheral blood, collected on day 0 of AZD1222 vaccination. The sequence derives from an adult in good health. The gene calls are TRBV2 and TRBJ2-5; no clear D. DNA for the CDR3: TGTGCCAGCAGTGAAGACCGGGTAAGAGAGACCCAGTACTTC. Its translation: CASSEDRVRETQYF.